This TCR beta chain was observed in a study of CD8+ T cells in alopecia areata. Findings and caveats of the study: Tissue-resident alphabeta T cells belonging to normal skin likewise get sequenced within scalp specimens. Researchers report lesional scalp, most notably alopecia totalis/universalis, outstripped normal scalp in clonality.

Of note for this clone: What it binds is unknown.

Reverse transcription of extracted RNA yielded cDNA, which provided the sequencing template. Assay: immunoSEQ multiplex PCR; the TCRdb copy retains only in-frame clones and omits some. The data contain 150,000 or so clones, roughly 50% of them seen just once; the ten biggest clones take up less than 8%. Germline assignment: CDR1 SEHNR and CDR2 FQNEAQ (reference sequence). The V segment lost 3 bases and the J segment 7 bases; nucleotides outside the gene matches: 6. This CDR3 has 16 residues. Sequencing used CD4+ T cells sorted from blood. The sequence was obtained from a human donor with alopecia areata. The chain links TRBV7-9 to TRBJ2-1; 13 bases are a match to TRBD2. CDR3 sequence: CASSFTRLAGGNEQFF. The CDR3 DNA reads as TGTGCCAGCAGCTTCACCCGACTAGCGGGAGGTAATGAGCAGTTCTTC.